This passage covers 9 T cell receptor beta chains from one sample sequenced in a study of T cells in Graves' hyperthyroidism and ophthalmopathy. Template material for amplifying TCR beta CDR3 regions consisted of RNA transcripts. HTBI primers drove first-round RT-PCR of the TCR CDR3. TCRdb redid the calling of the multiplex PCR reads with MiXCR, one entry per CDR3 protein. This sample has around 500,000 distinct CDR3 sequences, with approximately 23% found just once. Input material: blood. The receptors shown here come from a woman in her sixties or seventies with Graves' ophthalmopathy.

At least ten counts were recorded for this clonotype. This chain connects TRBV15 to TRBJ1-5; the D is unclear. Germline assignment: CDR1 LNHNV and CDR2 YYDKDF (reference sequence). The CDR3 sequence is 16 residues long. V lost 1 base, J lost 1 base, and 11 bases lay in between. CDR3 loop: CATSRVAPLSNQPQHF. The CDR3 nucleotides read TGTGCCACCAGCAGAGTGGCACCCCTGAGCAATCAGCCCCAGCATTTT.

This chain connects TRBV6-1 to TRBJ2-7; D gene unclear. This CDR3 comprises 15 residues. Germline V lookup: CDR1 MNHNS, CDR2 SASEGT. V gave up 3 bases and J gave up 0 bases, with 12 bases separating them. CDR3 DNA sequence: TGTGCCAGCAGTGAGCGGTTCTGGAGCTCCTACGAGCAGTACTTC. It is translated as CASSERFWSSYEQYF.

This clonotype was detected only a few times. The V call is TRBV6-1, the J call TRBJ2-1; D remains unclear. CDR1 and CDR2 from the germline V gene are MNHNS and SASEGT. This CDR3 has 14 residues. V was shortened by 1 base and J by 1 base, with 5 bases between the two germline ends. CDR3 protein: CASSEGQSYNEQFF. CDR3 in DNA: TGTGCCAGCAGTGAAGGGCAGTCCTACAATGAGCAGTTCTTC.

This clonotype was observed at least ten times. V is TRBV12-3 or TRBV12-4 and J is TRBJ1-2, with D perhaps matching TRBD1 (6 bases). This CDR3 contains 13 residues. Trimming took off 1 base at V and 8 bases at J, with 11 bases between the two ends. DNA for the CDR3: TGTGCCAGCAGTTTAGTAGGGGGGTACGGCTACACCTTC. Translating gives CASSLVGGYGYTF.

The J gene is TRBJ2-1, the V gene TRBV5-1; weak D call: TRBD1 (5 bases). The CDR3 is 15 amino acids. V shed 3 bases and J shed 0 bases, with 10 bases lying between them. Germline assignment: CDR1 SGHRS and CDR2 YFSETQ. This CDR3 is CASSSQGSSYNEQFF. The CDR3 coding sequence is TGCGCCAGCAGCTCCCAGGGAAGCTCCTACAATGAGCAGTTCTTC.

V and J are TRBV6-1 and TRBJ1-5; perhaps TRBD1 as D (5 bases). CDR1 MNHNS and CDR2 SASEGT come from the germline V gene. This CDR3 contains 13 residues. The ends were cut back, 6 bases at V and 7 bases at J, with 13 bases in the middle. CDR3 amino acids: CASRTGFGQPQHF. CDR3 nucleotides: TGTGCCAGCAGAACAGGATTCGGACAGCCCCAGCATTTT.

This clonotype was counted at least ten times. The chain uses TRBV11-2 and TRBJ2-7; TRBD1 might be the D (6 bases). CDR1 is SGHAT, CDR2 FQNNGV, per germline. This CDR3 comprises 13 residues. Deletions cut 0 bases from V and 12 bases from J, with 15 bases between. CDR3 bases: TGTGCCAGCAGCTTAGATCCGACAGGAGCTCGGTACTTC. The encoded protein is CASSLDPTGARYF.

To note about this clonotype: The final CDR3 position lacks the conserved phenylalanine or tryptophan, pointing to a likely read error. The CDR3 region has the DNA TGTGCCAGCAGTTTAGGGGGACGGGACACTGAAGCTTTCCTT. This gives the protein CASSLGGRDTEAFL. The gene calls are TRBV12-3 or TRBV12-4 and TRBJ1-1; possibly TRBD1 for D (5 bases). The CDR3 extends over 14 amino acids. Trimming removed 1 base from V and 3 bases from J, with 9 bases in between.

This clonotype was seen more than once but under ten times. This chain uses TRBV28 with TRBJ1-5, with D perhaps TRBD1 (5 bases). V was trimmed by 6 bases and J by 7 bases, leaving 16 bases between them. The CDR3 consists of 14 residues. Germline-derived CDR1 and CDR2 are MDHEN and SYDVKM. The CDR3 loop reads CASRLGGLEQPQHF. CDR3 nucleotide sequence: TGTGCCAGCAGGCTGGGGGGGTTAGAGCAGCCCCAGCATTTT. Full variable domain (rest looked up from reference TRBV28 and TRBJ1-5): DVKVTQSSRYLVKRTGEKVFLECVQDMDHENMFWYRQDPGLGLRLIYFSYDVKMKEKGDIPEGYSVSREKKERFSLILESASTNQTSMYLCASRLGGLEQPQHFGDGTRLSIL.